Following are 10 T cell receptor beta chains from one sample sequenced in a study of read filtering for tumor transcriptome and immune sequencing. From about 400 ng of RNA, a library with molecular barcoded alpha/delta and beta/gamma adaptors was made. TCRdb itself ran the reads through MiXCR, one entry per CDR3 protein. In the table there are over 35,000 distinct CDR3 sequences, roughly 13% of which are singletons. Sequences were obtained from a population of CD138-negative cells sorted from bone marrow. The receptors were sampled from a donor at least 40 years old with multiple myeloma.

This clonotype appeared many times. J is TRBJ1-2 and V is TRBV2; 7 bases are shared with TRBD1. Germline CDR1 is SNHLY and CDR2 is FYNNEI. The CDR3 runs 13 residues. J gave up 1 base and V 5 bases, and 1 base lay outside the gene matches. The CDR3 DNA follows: TGTGCCAGCAGTCGGGACAGTAACTATGGCTACACCTTC. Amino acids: CASSRDSNYGYTF.

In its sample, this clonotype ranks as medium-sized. The CDR3 sequence: CASRREEALYNEQFF. CDR3 nucleotides: TGTGCCAGCAGGCGAGAGGAGGCGCTCTACAATGAGCAGTTCTTC. This rearrangement joins TRBV28 to TRBJ2-1, with D possibly being TRBD2 (5 bases). This CDR3 comprises 15 residues. CDR1 is MDHEN and CDR2 is SYDVKM in the germline V gene. Trimming stripped 6 bases from V and 3 bases from J, with 15 bases between.

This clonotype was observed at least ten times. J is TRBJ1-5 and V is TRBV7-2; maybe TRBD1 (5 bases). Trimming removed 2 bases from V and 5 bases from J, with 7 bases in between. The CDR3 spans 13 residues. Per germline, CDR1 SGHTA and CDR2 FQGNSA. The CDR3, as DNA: TGTGCCAGCAGCTTAATAGGGGATCAGCCCCAGCATTTT. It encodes CASSLIGDQPQHF. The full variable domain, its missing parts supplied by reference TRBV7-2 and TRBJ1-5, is GAGVSQSPSNKVTEKGKDVELRCDPISGHTALYWYRQSLGQGLEFLIYFQGNSAPDKSGLPSDRFSAERTGGSVSTLTIQRTQQEDSAVYLCASSLIGDQPQHFGDGTRLSIL.

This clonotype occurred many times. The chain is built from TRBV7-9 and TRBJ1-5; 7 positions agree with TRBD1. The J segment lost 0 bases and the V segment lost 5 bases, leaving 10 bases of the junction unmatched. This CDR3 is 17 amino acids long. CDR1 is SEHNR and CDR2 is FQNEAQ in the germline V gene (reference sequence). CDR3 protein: CASSGEAGGYSNQPQHF. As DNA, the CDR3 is TGTGCCAGCAGCGGAGAGGCAGGGGGATATAGCAATCAGCCCCAGCATTTT.

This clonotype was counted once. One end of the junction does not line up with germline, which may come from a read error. The CDR3 is CASSIAGMSAGELFF. The CDR3 nucleotides are TGTGCCAGCAGCATAGCGGGAATGTCCGCCGGGGAGCTGTTTTTT. The V gene is TRBV7-9, the J gene TRBJ2-2, with 8 positions matching TRBD2. The CDR3 consists of 15 residues. Germline values: CDR1 SEHNR, CDR2 FQNEAQ (reference sequence).

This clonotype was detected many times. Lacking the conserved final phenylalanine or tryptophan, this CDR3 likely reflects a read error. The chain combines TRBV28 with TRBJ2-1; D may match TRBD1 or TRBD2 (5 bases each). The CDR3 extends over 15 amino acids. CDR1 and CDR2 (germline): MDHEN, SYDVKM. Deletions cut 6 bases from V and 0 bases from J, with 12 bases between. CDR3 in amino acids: CASSPGAISYNEQFS. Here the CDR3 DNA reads TGTGCCAGCAGCCCCGGGGCGATCTCCTACAATGAGCAGTTCTCC.

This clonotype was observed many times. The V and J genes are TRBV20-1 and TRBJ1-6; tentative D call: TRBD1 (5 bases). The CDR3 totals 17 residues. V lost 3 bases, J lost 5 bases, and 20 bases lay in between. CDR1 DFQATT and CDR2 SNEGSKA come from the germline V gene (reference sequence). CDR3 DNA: TGCAGTGCTAGTCGCCCCGGGACTCCAGCCGATAATTCACCCCTCCACTTT. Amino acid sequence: CSASRPGTPADNSPLHF.

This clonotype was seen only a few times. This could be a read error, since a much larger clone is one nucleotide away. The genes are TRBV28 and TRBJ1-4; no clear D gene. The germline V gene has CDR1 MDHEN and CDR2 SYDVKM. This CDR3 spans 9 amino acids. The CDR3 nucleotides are TGCCGGAGGAGTGAAAAACTGTTTTTT. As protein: CRRSEKLFF.

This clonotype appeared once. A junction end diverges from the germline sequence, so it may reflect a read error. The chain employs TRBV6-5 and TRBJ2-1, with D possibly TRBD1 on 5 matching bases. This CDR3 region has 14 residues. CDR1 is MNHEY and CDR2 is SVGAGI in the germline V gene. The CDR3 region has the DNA TGTGCCAGCACCCGGTTCAGGGCCTACAATGAACAGTTCTTC. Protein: CASTRFRAYNEQFF.

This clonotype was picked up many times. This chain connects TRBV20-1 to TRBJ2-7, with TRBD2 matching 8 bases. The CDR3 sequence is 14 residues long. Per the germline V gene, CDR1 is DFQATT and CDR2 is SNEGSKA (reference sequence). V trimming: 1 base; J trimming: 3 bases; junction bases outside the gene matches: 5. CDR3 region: CSARVTGGLYEQYF. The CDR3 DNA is TGCAGTGCTAGAGTCACGGGAGGGCTCTACGAGCAGTACTTC.